These 9 T cell receptor beta chains came from one sample sequenced in a study of technical replicates of blood from a few donors. TCRdb's copy holds only in-frame clones and misses some; the assay was immunoSEQ multiplex PCR. The repertoire holds roughly 71,000 clones, with about 95% as singletons. The sequenced sample consisted of T cells isolated from PBMCs. These receptors came from a human donor in good health.

The chain uses TRBV28 and TRBJ1-1, with TRBD1 matching 7 bases. Germline CDR1 MDHEN, CDR2 SYDVKM. V shed 3 bases, J shed 3 bases, and the junction held 10 bases outside the gene matches. The CDR3 runs to 16 residues. The CDR3, as DNA: TGTGCCAGCAGTTTGAAGGGGGCGCAGTGGTACACTGAAGCTTTCTTT. Translation: CASSLKGAQWYTEAFF.

The gene calls are TRBV21-1 and TRBJ2-7; the table gives TRBD1 as D, unverified against the DNA. TRBV21-1 is listed as a pseudogene. The CDR3 runs to 14 residues. Here the CDR3 DNA reads TGTGCCAGCAAGACAGGGGCAAGCTCCTACGAGCAGTACTTC. Translated, it gives CASKTGASSYEQYF.

This chain links TRBV12-5 with TRBJ2-7; TRBD1 might be the D (9 bases). The CDR3 extends over 15 amino acids. Trimming shortened V by 4 bases and J by 6 bases, and 19 bases separated the two germline ends. CDR1 and CDR2 (germline): LGHNT, FRNRAP. CDR3 sequence: CASGSGGGQGGEQYF. For the CDR3, the DNA is TGTGCTAGTGGTTCCGGGGGGGGACAGGGTGGCGAGCAGTACTTC.

V usage is TRBV14 and J usage is TRBJ1-3; perhaps TRBD1 as D (6 bases). The CDR3 is 14 residues long. Trimming pared 4 bases from V and 3 bases from J, leaving 10 bases between. Germline V gene sequence: CDR1 SGHDN, CDR2 FVKESK. This chain's CDR3 is CASSPGVLGNTIYF. The DNA for the CDR3 is TGTGCCAGCAGCCCAGGGGTGCTTGGAAACACCATATATTTT.

The rearrangement joins TRBV28 to TRBJ2-2; no clear D. V was pared by 6 bases and J by 4 bases, with 3 bases between. The CDR3 spans 11 residues. The V gene's germline CDR1 is MDHEN and CDR2 SYDVKM. CDR3 region: CASSRTGELFF. The CDR3 DNA reads TGTGCCAGCAGCCGCACCGGGGAGCTGTTTTTT.

V is TRBV7-7 and J is TRBJ2-5; D call uncertain. The CDR3 has 13 amino acids. Between the trimmed V and J ends, which lost 5 bases and 4 bases, there was a span of 11 bases. In germline, CDR1 is SSHAT, CDR2 FNYEAQ (reference sequence). CDR3 in DNA: TGTGCCAGCAGCCCGATCAGTGGAGAGACCCAGTACTTC. Amino acids: CASSPISGETQYF.

The chain recombines TRBV5-1 with TRBJ1-2; perhaps TRBD1 as D (5 bases). Trimming shortened V by 0 bases and J by 6 bases, and 18 bases separated the two germline ends. This CDR3 comprises 16 residues. Germline-derived CDR1 and CDR2 are SGHRS and YFSETQ. Here the CDR3 reads CASSLAPTGTSNGYTF. CDR3 DNA: TGCGCCAGCAGCTTGGCCCCCACAGGCACCTCGAATGGCTACACCTTC.

V and J are TRBV7-8 and TRBJ2-4, with TRBD2 identical over 8 bases. V was clipped by 5 bases and J by 0 bases; unmatched bases: 9. This CDR3 comprises 17 residues. CDR1 and CDR2 (germline): SGHVS, FQNEAQ. CDR3 residues: CASSPLSGGPAKNIQYF. CDR3 nucleotide sequence: TGTGCCAGCAGCCCCCTCAGCGGGGGACCAGCCAAAAACATTCAGTACTTC.

V gene TRBV7-9 combines with J gene TRBJ2-7, with 8 nucleotides matching TRBD2. The CDR3 extends over 14 amino acids. From germline, CDR1 is SEHNR and CDR2 FQNEAQ (reference sequence). With V trimmed by 4 bases and J by 3 bases, 5 bases remained unmatched. The CDR3 DNA is TGTGCCAGCAGCTCCACTAGCGGCTACTACGAGCAGTACTTC. As protein: CASSSTSGYYEQYF.